Listed below are T cell receptor beta chains from one sample, sequenced in a study of cytomegalovirus exposure and HLA in healthy donors. Clones were read by immunoSEQ multiplex PCR, and TCRdb kept only the in-frame ones, dropping some. The sample lists roughly 150,000 clones, over 60% occurring once. Sequencing was done on a sample of PBMCs. These receptors came from a woman aged 35 to 49 in good health and CMV-seronegative. CDR3s include the opening cysteine and the closing phenylalanine or tryptophan. Each record gives: clone size, J gene, V gene, CDR3 length, D gene, CDR3 DNA, CDR3 protein. D genes are given only for firm matches. Size is omitted from some rows. Given values are once, few, many or a class for expanded clones.

.,TRBJ2-6,TRBV5-1,17,TRBD1,TGCGCCAGCAGCTTGGGGGGACAGTTCTCTGGGGCCAACGTCCTGACTTTC,CASSLGGQFSGANVLTF
.,TRBJ2-5,TRBV5-1,15,.,TGCGCCAGCAGCTTGGACGGGACTCCTCAAGAGACCCAGTACTTC,CASSLDGTPQETQYF
.,TRBJ2-7,TRBV19,15,TRBD1,TGTGCCAGTAAGGTAACGGACAGGGTGGGATACGAGCAGTACTTC,CASKVTDRVGYEQYF
.,TRBJ1-1,TRBV6-1,13,.,TGTGCCAGCACGAATAGGGGTAGCACTGAAGCTTTCTTT,CASTNRGSTEAFF
.,TRBJ2-7,TRBV5-1,15,TRBD1,TGCGCCAGCAGCCCCACAGGGGGTAGTGCCTACGAGCAGTACTTC,CASSPTGGSAYEQYF
.,TRBJ1-4,TRBV19,15,TRBD1,TGTGCCAGTAGTCTCCGGACAGGAGGTACTGAAAAACTGTTTTTT,CASSLRTGGTEKLFF
.,TRBJ2-7,TRBV11-3,13,.,TGTGCCAGCAGTCCAGGAGGTTCCTACGAGCAGTACTTC,CASSPGGSYEQYF
.,TRBJ2-6,TRBV5-1,16,.,TGCGCCAGCAGCCTAGGACAGCCCTCTGGGGCCAACGTCCTGACTTTC,CASSLGQPSGANVLTF
.,TRBJ1-2,TRBV9,15,TRBD1,TGTGCCAGCAGCCCCCGGGGGACAGGGGGCGATGGCTACACCTTC,CASSPRGTGGDGYTF
.,TRBJ2-5,TRBV19,13,.,TGTGCCAGTAGTATCGACAGTCAAGAGACCCAGTACTTC,CASSIDSQETQYF
.,TRBJ2-7,TRBV27,15,.,TGTGCCAGCAGTTTATCGGGGACAAGCCCCTACGAGCAGTACTTC,CASSLSGTSPYEQYF
.,TRBJ1-4,TRBV18,15,.,TGTGCCAGCTCACCCCCGGGGGGGCCTCGGGAAAAACTGTTTTTT,CASSPPGGPREKLFF
once,TRBJ1-5,TRBV29-1,12,.,TGCAGCGCCCAGGTTTTAAATCAGCCCCAGCATTTT,CSAQVLNQPQHF
.,TRBJ1-5,TRBV19,21,TRBD1,TGTGCCAGTAGTCCAGGGTACGACCGGGACAGGGGCGAGTGGAGCAATCAGCCCCAGCATTTT,CASSPGYDRDRGEWSNQPQHF
.,TRBJ2-1,TRBV5-4,15,TRBD1,TGTGCCAGCAGCCAAGGGACAGGGAATCGCAATGAGCAGTTCTTC,CASSQGTGNRNEQFF
.,TRBJ1-1,TRBV19,11,.,TGTGCCAGTAGTATTGGGCTGGAAGCTTTCTTT,CASSIGLEAFF
few,TRBJ2-1,TRBV2,14,TRBD2,TGTGCCAGCACGACTAGCGGGAGAGGCAATGAGCAGTTCTTC,CASTTSGRGNEQFF
.,TRBJ2-7,TRBV13,18,TRBD2,TGTGCCAGCAGCTTAAGGGCCCGGGGGAGCGGGAGGAAATACGAGCAGTACTTC,CASSLRARGSGRKYEQYF
.,TRBJ1-1,TRBV20-1,11,.,TGCAGTGCTAGCAGGAACACTGAAGCTTTCTTT,CSASRNTEAFF
few,TRBJ1-2,TRBV4-1,16,.,TGCGCCAGCAGCCAAGAGGCAGGTGCTTCTAACTATGGCTACACCTTC,CASSQEAGASNYGYTF
few,TRBJ2-7,TRBV10-2,16,TRBD1,TGCGCCAGCAGTGACCCCCTGACAGGGAACCCCGACGAGCAGTACTTC,CASSDPLTGNPDEQYF
.,TRBJ2-7,TRBV29-1,13,.,TGCAGCGTTGAGAGGAGCGAAGGGGGCGAGCAGTACTTC,CSVERSEGGEQYF
.,TRBJ2-1,TRBV5-4,16,TRBD2,TGTGCCAGCAGCTCCACCGGGACTAGCGGCAACAATGAGCAGTTCTTC,CASSSTGTSGNNEQFF
.,TRBJ2-6,TRBV27,18,.,TGTGCCAGCAGAGCGGATATGACAGGCCTCTCTGGGGCCAACGTCCTGACTTTC,CASRADMTGLSGANVLTF
few,TRBJ2-1,TRBV6-4,16,.,TGTGCCAGCAGTGACTCCAAAGTAGTCTCCTACAATGAGCAGTTCTTC,CASSDSKVVSYNEQFF
.,TRBJ2-7,TRBV5-4,14,.,TGTGCCAGCAGCCGAGGGACACTCGGAGGCGAGCAGTACTTC,CASSRGTLGGEQYF
.,TRBJ1-3,TRBV18,14,.,TGTGCCAGCTCAGCAGGTTCCTCTGGAAACACCATATATTTT,CASSAGSSGNTIYF
few,TRBJ2-7,TRBV13,13,TRBD1,TGTGCCAGCAGCCGGGACAGCTCCTACGAGCAGTACTTC,CASSRDSSYEQYF
.,TRBJ1-2,TRBV29-1,12,.,TGCAGCGCCCGACAGAGAAACTATGGCTACACCTTC,CSARQRNYGYTF
few,TRBJ1-6,TRBV28,13,.,TGTGCCAGCGGGGGACTTCCCGTGGGGGTCCTCCACTTT,CASGGLPVGVLHF
.,TRBJ2-7,TRBV7-9,14,TRBD1,TGTTCCAGCAGTTCCGGGACAGATAGTACGAAGCAGTACTTC,CSSSSGTDSTKQYF